Below are 10 T cell receptor beta chains sequenced from a single sample in a study of blood T cell repertoires in COVID-19. The protocol was immunoSEQ multiplex PCR, while the TCRdb copy is restricted to in-frame clones and leaves out a portion. The sample consists of about 400,000 clones, approximately 85% of them appearing once. The sample taken for sequencing was PBMCs or T cells enriched from blood (not recorded which). The receptors were sampled from a woman between 35 and 50 years old with acute COVID-19.

The V gene is TRBV12-5, the J gene TRBJ1-1; maybe TRBD1 (5 bases). The CDR3 is 14 amino acids. The germline gives CDR1 LGHNT, CDR2 FRNRAP. With 3 bases removed from V and 5 bases from J, the gap between germline ends came to 13 bases. CDR3 region: CASGLAQGTTEAFF. The CDR3, as DNA: TGTGCTAGTGGTTTAGCCCAGGGTACAACTGAAGCTTTCTTT. Filled out from reference TRBV12-5 and TRBJ1-1, the complete variable domain reads DARVTQTPRHKVTEMGQEVTMRCQPILGHNTVFWYRQTMMQGLELLAYFRNRAPLDDSGMPKDRFSAEMPDATLATLKIQPSEPRDSAVYFCASGLAQGTTEAFFGQGTRLTVV.

The rearrangement joins TRBV19 to TRBJ2-1, with 8 bases lining up with TRBD2. The CDR3 consists of 16 residues. The germline gives CDR1 LNHDA, CDR2 SQIVND (reference sequence). The J segment lost 5 bases and the V segment lost 3 bases, leaving 9 bases of the junction unmatched. The CDR3 region has the DNA TGTGCCAGTAGTATGAGGTCGGGGGGGCCGCACAATGAGCAGTTCTTC. Translation: CASSMRSGGPHNEQFF.

The V gene is TRBV12-3 or TRBV12-4, the J gene TRBJ2-7; unclear D gene. Trimming took 1 base from V and 10 from J, leaving 11 bases between them. The CDR3 contains 12 residues. CDR3 loop: CASSLEWASQYF. As DNA, the CDR3 is TGTGCCAGCAGTTTAGAATGGGCCAGCCAGTACTTC.

The chain uses TRBV19 and TRBJ2-7, with 15 bases that match TRBD2. CDR1 and CDR2 (germline): LNHDA, SQIVND (reference sequence). J was trimmed by 8 bases and V by 5 bases; bases with no gene match: 7. The CDR3 loop spans 15 amino acids. CDR3 amino acids: CASSSWTSGGGKQYF. The CDR3 nucleotides read TGTGCCAGTAGTTCATGGACTAGCGGGGGGGGCAAGCAGTACTTC.

The chain is built from TRBV10-1 and TRBJ1-4, with a tentative D call TRBD1 (6 bases). Trimming stripped 7 bases from V and 0 bases from J, with 12 bases between. CDR3 length: 15 residues. Germline V lookup: CDR1 WNHNN, CDR2 SYGVQD (reference sequence). The CDR3 DNA reads TGCGCCAGCACGGGGGGGCCCTCAACTAATGAAAAACTGTTTTTT. Residues: CASTGGPSTNEKLFF.

The chain employs TRBV4-1 and TRBJ2-7, with D maybe TRBD2 (5 bases). Germline CDR1 is MGHRA and CDR2 is YSYEKL. The V end lost 1 base, the J end lost 6 bases, and 13 bases lay between the germline ends. The CDR3 is 14 amino acids. Here the CDR3 DNA reads TGCGCCAGCAGCCAAGCAGTTCAGGCGGGCGAGCAGTACTTC. Its protein product is CASSQAVQAGEQYF.

This rearrangement joins TRBV25-1 to TRBJ2-2; a possible D gene is TRBD1 (7 bases). Germline V gene data show CDR1 as MGHDK and CDR2 as SYGVNS. The CDR3 has 15 residues. V lost 6 bases and J lost 4, with 15 bases in between. CDR3 residues: CASRAGQEGTGELFF. Here the CDR3 DNA reads TGTGCCAGCAGGGCTGGACAGGAGGGCACCGGGGAGCTGTTTTTT.

The V and J genes are TRBV6-5 and TRBJ2-1; 9 bases agree with TRBD2. CDR1 and CDR2 (germline): MNHEY, SVGAGI. The V gene end was trimmed by 8 bases and the J gene end by 5 bases; junction bases not matched to a gene: 10. The CDR3 is 15 amino acids. CDR3 nucleotides: TGTGCCAGCTCCGGCTATCTAGCGGGGAACAATGAGCAGTTCTTC. Residues: CASSGYLAGNNEQFF.

The chain joins TRBV5-1 to TRBJ2-1, with 10 bases identical to TRBD2. Germline V gene data show CDR1 as SGHRS and CDR2 as YFSETQ. The CDR3 has 15 amino acids. V gave up 7 bases and J gave up 4 bases; unmatched junction bases: 8. The CDR3, as DNA: TGCGCCAGCGGTCAACTAGCGGGGATTTACAATGAGCAGTTCTTC. This sequence encodes CASGQLAGIYNEQFF.

The V and J genes are TRBV5-4 and TRBJ2-7, with 8 bases fitting TRBD1. The V gene's germline CDR1 is SGHNT and CDR2 YYREEE (reference sequence). The CDR3 loop spans 15 amino acids. Trimming took 0 bases from V and 3 from J; bases not matched to a gene: 5. CDR3 in amino acids: CASSLETGQGYEQYF. The CDR3 nucleotides read TGTGCCAGCAGCTTGGAAACCGGACAGGGCTACGAGCAGTACTTC.